One and the same sample provided the 28 T cell receptor beta chains below, sequenced in a study of T-cell memory formation after mild COVID-19. TCRdb re-analysed the 5' RACE reads in MiXCR, keeping a single row per CDR3 protein. The table records hundreds of thousands of distinct CDR3 sequences, about 20% of them present only once. Source material: PBMCs or a T cell subset sorted from them (not recorded which). These receptors all stem from an adult woman who had mild COVID-19 (a few samples of this study predate the infection). Cell type and time point are not known.

This clonotype came up a few times. This rearrangement joins TRBV12-3 or TRBV12-4 to TRBJ1-1, with a possible D match to TRBD1 (6 bases). Trimming left V 4 bases short and J 3 bases short, with 9 bases between. The CDR3 contains 13 residues. The CDR3, as DNA: TGTGCCAGCAGTTATCACAGGGACACTGAAGCTTTCTTT. Protein sequence: CASSYHRDTEAFF.

This clonotype has a single count. The chain is built from TRBV4-1 and TRBJ2-7; 10 bases are a match to TRBD1. Germline V lookup: CDR1 MGHRA, CDR2 YSYEKL. The CDR3 length is 15 residues. V was pared by 1 base and J by 5 bases, with 5 bases of the junction left unmatched. The CDR3 coding sequence is TGCGCCAGCAGCCAAGTCGGGACAGGGGAGAACGAGCAGTACTTC. It yields the protein CASSQVGTGENEQYF.

The gene calls are TRBV5-5 and TRBJ2-1, with 8 bases identical to TRBD2. V gave up 0 bases and J gave up 4 bases; unmatched junction bases: 6. Germline CDR1 and CDR2: SGHKS and YYEKEE (reference sequence). The CDR3 covers 16 residues. The CDR3 region has the DNA TGTGCCAGCAGCTTGGCGGTACTAGCGGCTTACAATGAGCAGTTCTTC. It specifies CASSLAVLAAYNEQFF.

This clonotype turned up a few times. This chain connects TRBV30 to TRBJ2-1; D perhaps matches TRBD1 (6 bases). The V end was cut by 1 base, the J end by 0 bases, with 10 bases between. This CDR3 contains 15 residues. Looked up from germline, CDR1 is GTSNPN and CDR2 is SVGIG (reference sequence). CDR3 sequence: CAWSGQGSSYNEQFF. As DNA, the CDR3 is TGTGCCTGGAGTGGTCAGGGGAGCTCCTACAATGAGCAGTTCTTC.

This clonotype was observed a handful of times. The rearrangement links TRBV5-4 to TRBJ2-3; TRBD1 aligns across 12 bases. There are 17 residues in the CDR3. Germline V CDR1 and CDR2: SGHNT, YYREEE (reference sequence). The J segment lost 0 bases and the V segment lost 3 bases, leaving 5 bases of the junction unmatched. DNA of the CDR3: TGTGCCAGCAGCTCCGGGACAGGGGGCTATAGCACAGATACGCAGTATTTT. It translates to CASSSGTGGYSTDTQYF.

This clonotype was detected a few times. The V gene is TRBV7-8, the J gene TRBJ1-1; D call uncertain. Germline V lookup: CDR1 SGHVS, CDR2 FQNEAQ. This CDR3 contains 13 residues. The V gene lost 4 bases and the J gene lost 0 bases, with 6 bases spanning the gap. CDR3 DNA: TGTGCCAGCAGCTGGAAATTGAACACTGAAGCTTTCTTT. It encodes CASSWKLNTEAFF.

The chain has TRBV5-1 and TRBJ2-5; 10 bases are a match to TRBD2. The CDR3 totals 16 residues. The germline gives CDR1 SGHRS, CDR2 YFSETQ. The V gene end was trimmed by 0 bases and the J gene end by 3 bases; junction bases not matched to a gene: 5. CDR3: CASSLASGGTEETQYF. CDR3 nucleotide sequence: TGCGCCAGCAGCTTGGCTAGCGGGGGAACTGAAGAGACCCAGTACTTC.

The table lists this clonotype with a few counts. The genes are TRBV29-1 and TRBJ2-5; D gene unclear. Trimming pared 0 bases from V and 6 bases from J, leaving 8 bases between. The CDR3 runs 12 residues. Germline V gene data show CDR1 as SQVTM and CDR2 as ANQGSEA. The CDR3 sequence is CSVEEGVKTQYF. In DNA form, the CDR3 reads TGCAGCGTTGAAGAGGGTGTGAAGACCCAGTACTTC.

CDR3 amino acids: CASSLTKGAGTEAFF. CDR3 DNA: TGTGCCAGCAGCTTAACTAAGGGGGCCGGGACTGAAGCTTTCTTT. The chain couples TRBV7-9 to TRBJ1-1; 7 bases are shared with TRBD1. The CDR3 has 15 amino acids. Trimming at V came to 2 bases and at J to 5 bases, leaving 8 bases not matched to a gene. The germline V gene encodes CDR1 SEHNR and CDR2 FQNEAQ (reference sequence).

The chain has TRBV7-9 and TRBJ1-2; a weak D match, TRBD1 (6 bases). Trimming left V 3 bases short and J 4 bases short, with 15 bases between. This CDR3 is built from 15 residues. Germline V gene sequence: CDR1 SEHNR, CDR2 FQNEAQ (reference sequence). CDR3 in amino acids: CASSLGVGGSYGYTF. The CDR3 bases are TGTGCCAGCAGCTTGGGCGTAGGGGGGAGCTATGGCTACACCTTC.

In its sample, this clonotype was seen a few times. J is TRBJ1-2 and V is TRBV5-4, with D possibly matching TRBD1 (6 bases). CDR1 SGHNT and CDR2 YYREEE come from the germline V gene (reference sequence). V was shortened by 3 bases and J by 4 bases, with 10 bases between the two germline ends. The CDR3 totals 13 residues. The CDR3 here is CASSWKGGYGYTF. DNA of the CDR3: TGTGCCAGCAGCTGGAAAGGGGGCTATGGCTACACCTTC.

The chain carries TRBV25-1 and TRBJ1-1; D is undetermined. This CDR3 is built from 12 residues. CDR1 and CDR2 from the germline V gene are MGHDK and SYGVNS. The V gene lost 6 bases and the J gene lost 10 bases, with 15 bases spanning the gap. The CDR3 region has the DNA TGTGCCAGCAGGAGTTCGGTGGTTGGAGCTTTCTTT. Translated: CASRSSVVGAFF.

This clonotype was recorded at least ten times. The chain combines TRBV7-6 with TRBJ2-5, with 8 nucleotides matching TRBD1. V shed 2 bases, J shed 2 bases, and the junction held 1 base outside the gene matches. Germline assignment: CDR1 SGHVS and CDR2 FNYEAQ. CDR3 length: 14 amino acids. CDR3 in amino acids: CASSLQGAQETQYF. The CDR3 DNA reads as TGTGCCAGCAGCTTACAGGGGGCACAAGAGACCCAGTACTTC.

The gene calls are TRBV12-3 or TRBV12-4 and TRBJ2-5, with TRBD1 as a possible D gene (5 bases). The CDR3 loop spans 14 amino acids. The V and J ends lost 4 bases and 0 bases respectively, with 9 bases between them. The CDR3 DNA reads as TGTGCCAGCAGTTCCGCAGGGTACCAAGAGACCCAGTACTTC. Translation: CASSSAGYQETQYF.

This clonotype was seen more than once but under ten times. The chain is built from TRBV5-1 and TRBJ2-3; TRBD2 matches at 15 bases. The CDR3 is 18 amino acids. The ends lost 4 bases at V and 0 bases at J; junction bases unmatched: 6. In germline, CDR1 is SGHRS, CDR2 YFSETQ. In nucleotides, the CDR3 is TGCGCCAGCAGCCCCGGGACTAGCGGGAGGAGGAGCACAGATACGCAGTATTTT. Its translation: CASSPGTSGRRSTDTQYF.

This clonotype came up a few times. The V call is TRBV29-1, the J call TRBJ2-1, with a possible D match to TRBD1 (6 bases). With 5 bases removed from V and 5 bases from J, the gap between germline ends came to 13 bases. CDR1 and CDR2 (germline): SQVTM, ANQGSEA. The CDR3 is 13 residues long. The DNA for the CDR3 is TGCAGCGTTACCGGGACACCTCACAATGAGCAGTTCTTC. This gives the protein CSVTGTPHNEQFF.

This clonotype has just a few counts. V gene TRBV6-5 combines with J gene TRBJ1-4; 7 nucleotides align to TRBD1. Germline values: CDR1 MNHEY, CDR2 SVGAGI. V was clipped by 6 bases and J by 7 bases; unmatched bases: 8. This CDR3 has 14 amino acids. CDR3 nucleotides: TGTGCCAGCAGCTCCCGCAGGGGGGTTGAAAAACTGTTTTTT. Protein sequence: CASSSRRGVEKLFF.

The chain uses TRBV20-1 and TRBJ1-2, with 8 bases lining up with TRBD1. From germline, CDR1 is DFQATT and CDR2 SNEGSKA (reference sequence). This CDR3 is built from 17 residues. V lost 3 bases, J lost 0 bases, and 12 bases stayed unmatched. CDR3 nucleotides: TGCAGTGCTAGTCCCCTAAACAGGGGGAAATCTAACTATGGCTACACCTTC. The encoded protein is CSASPLNRGKSNYGYTF.

This clonotype has just a few counts. The rearrangement uses TRBV18 and TRBJ2-7; no definite D call. The V and J ends lost 3 bases and 4 bases respectively, with 13 bases between them. Germline V gene data show CDR1 as KGHSH and CDR2 as LQKENI. This CDR3 has 14 amino acids. The CDR3 loop reads CASSPNKGWYEQYF. As DNA, the CDR3 is TGTGCCAGCTCACCCAACAAAGGGTGGTACGAGCAGTACTTC.

In its sample, this clonotype was seen a few times. The chain couples TRBV7-9 to TRBJ2-5, with D perhaps TRBD2 (6 bases). The V gene's germline CDR1 is SEHNR and CDR2 FQNEAQ (reference sequence). The CDR3 contains 14 residues. With 5 bases removed from V and 4 bases from J, the gap between germline ends came to 14 bases. The DNA for the CDR3 is TGTGCCAGCAGCCCTCGGGAGTGGGGAGAGACCCAGTACTTC. It is translated as CASSPREWGETQYF.

Only a few counts were recorded for this clonotype. The chain recombines TRBV3-1 with TRBJ2-7; D may match TRBD1 or TRBD2 (6 bases each). Germline assignment: CDR1 LGHDT and CDR2 YNNKEL (reference sequence). The CDR3 consists of 16 residues. Trimming stripped 7 bases from V and 3 bases from J, with 22 bases between. The CDR3 reads CASTEGGHQVYYEQYF. CDR3 nucleotides: TGTGCCAGCACGGAGGGGGGCCATCAAGTCTACTACGAGCAGTACTTC.

J is TRBJ2-1 and V is TRBV5-1; TRBD1 might be the D (5 bases). From germline, CDR1 is SGHRS and CDR2 YFSETQ. This CDR3 has 13 amino acids. V was cut by 0 bases and J by 7 bases, with 8 bases left in between. DNA of the CDR3: TGCGCCAGCAGCTTGGGGGGCCAAAATGAGCAGTTCTTC. As protein: CASSLGGQNEQFF.

The CDR3 DNA reads TGTGCCAGCAGCCCAAGGATCCAGGCAACTAATGAAAAACTGTTTTTT. It translates to CASSPRIQATNEKLFF. This chain links TRBV7-9 with TRBJ1-4; D unresolved. CDR1 and CDR2 (germline): SEHNR, FQNEAQ (reference sequence). The CDR3 extends over 16 amino acids. V dropped 5 bases and J dropped 0 bases, with 13 bases sitting between them.

This rearrangement joins TRBV6-1 to TRBJ2-1, with 9 bases that match TRBD2. The CDR3 contains 16 residues. After removal of 5 bases from V and 5 bases from J, the junction contained 10 bases not matched to a gene. Germline-derived CDR1 and CDR2 are MNHNS and SASEGT. The chain's CDR3 is CASSQSRGGLNNEQFF. DNA for the CDR3: TGTGCCAGCAGTCAATCGCGGGGGGGCCTCAACAATGAGCAGTTCTTC.

This clonotype has only a few counts. The chain joins TRBV25-1 to TRBJ2-2; D unclear. CDR1 and CDR2 from the germline V gene are MGHDK and SYGVNS. Trimming left V 2 bases short and J 1 base short, with 5 bases between. The CDR3 length is 14 residues. The CDR3 DNA sequence: TGTGCCAGCAGTGAAGCAGGGAACACCGGGGAGCTGTTTTTT. Its protein is CASSEAGNTGELFF.

This clonotype appeared a few times. The chain has TRBV7-9 and TRBJ2-3, with a possible D match to TRBD2 (6 bases). This CDR3 has 15 residues. Germline V gene sequence: CDR1 SEHNR, CDR2 FQNEAQ (reference sequence). V lost 4 bases and J lost 3, with 14 bases in between. The CDR3: CASSSAGGRTDTQYF. CDR3 sequence (DNA): TGTGCCAGCAGCTCTGCCGGGGGAAGAACAGATACGCAGTATTTT. Combining the CDR3 with reference TRBV7-9 and TRBJ2-3 gives the whole variable domain DTGVSQNPRHKITKRGQNVTFRCDPISEHNRLYWYRQTLGQGPEFLTYFQNEAQLEKSRLLSDRFSAERPKGSFSTLEIQRTEQGDSAMYLCASSSAGGRTDTQYFGPGTRLTVL.

This chain connects TRBV30 to TRBJ2-1, with 8 bases lining up with TRBD1. The germline CDR1 and CDR2 sequences are GTSNPN and SVGIG (reference sequence). The CDR3 is 16 residues long. The J segment lost 0 bases and the V segment lost 3 bases, leaving 7 bases of the junction unmatched. The DNA of the CDR3 is TGTGCCTGGAGCAGGGGGCACGAAAGCTCCTACAATGAGCAGTTCTTC. Protein product: CAWSRGHESSYNEQFF.

This sequence joins TRBV6-5 and TRBJ1-1; 9 positions match TRBD1. V dropped 5 bases and J dropped 2; count of bases not matched to a gene: 6. The CDR3 has 15 amino acids. The germline gives CDR1 MNHEY, CDR2 SVGAGI. CDR3 coding DNA: TGTGCCAGCAGTAACCGGGACAGGGCAAACACTGAAGCTTTCTTT. It codes for CASSNRDRANTEAFF.